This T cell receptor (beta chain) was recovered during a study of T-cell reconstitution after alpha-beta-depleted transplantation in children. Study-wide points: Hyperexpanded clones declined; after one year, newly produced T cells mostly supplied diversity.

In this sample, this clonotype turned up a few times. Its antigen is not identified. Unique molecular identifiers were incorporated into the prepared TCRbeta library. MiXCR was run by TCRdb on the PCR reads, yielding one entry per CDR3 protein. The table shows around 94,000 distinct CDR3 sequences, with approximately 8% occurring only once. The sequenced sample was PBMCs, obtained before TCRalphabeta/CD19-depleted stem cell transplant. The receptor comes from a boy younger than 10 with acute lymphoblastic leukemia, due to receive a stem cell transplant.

The CDR3: CASNRGNTEAFF. CDR3 nucleotides: TGTGCCAGCAACAGGGGGAACACTGAAGCTTTCTTT. V and J are TRBV6-1 and TRBJ1-1; the match to TRBD1 covers 7 bases. V dropped 7 bases and J dropped 1; count of bases not matched to a gene: 0. Germline V gene sequence: CDR1 MNHNS, CDR2 SASEGT. This CDR3 contains 12 residues.